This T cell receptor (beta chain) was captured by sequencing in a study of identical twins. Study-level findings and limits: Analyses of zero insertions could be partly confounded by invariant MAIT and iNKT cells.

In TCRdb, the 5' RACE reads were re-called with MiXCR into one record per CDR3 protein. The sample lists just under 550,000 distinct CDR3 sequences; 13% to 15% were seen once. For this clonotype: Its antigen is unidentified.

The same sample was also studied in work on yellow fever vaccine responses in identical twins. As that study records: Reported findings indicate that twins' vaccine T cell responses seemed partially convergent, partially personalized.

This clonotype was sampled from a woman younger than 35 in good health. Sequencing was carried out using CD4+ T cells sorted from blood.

Here the CDR3 reads CASSDPGTGAVDTQYF. CDR3 bases: TGTGCCAGCAGTGATCCCGGGACAGGGGCGGTAGATACGCAGTATTTT. The chain joins TRBV6-2 or TRBV6-3 to TRBJ2-3; 10 nucleotides line up with TRBD1. V was pared by 5 bases and J by 5 bases, with 10 bases of the junction left unmatched. This CDR3 has 16 amino acids. Germline values: CDR1 MNHEY, CDR2 SVGEGT.